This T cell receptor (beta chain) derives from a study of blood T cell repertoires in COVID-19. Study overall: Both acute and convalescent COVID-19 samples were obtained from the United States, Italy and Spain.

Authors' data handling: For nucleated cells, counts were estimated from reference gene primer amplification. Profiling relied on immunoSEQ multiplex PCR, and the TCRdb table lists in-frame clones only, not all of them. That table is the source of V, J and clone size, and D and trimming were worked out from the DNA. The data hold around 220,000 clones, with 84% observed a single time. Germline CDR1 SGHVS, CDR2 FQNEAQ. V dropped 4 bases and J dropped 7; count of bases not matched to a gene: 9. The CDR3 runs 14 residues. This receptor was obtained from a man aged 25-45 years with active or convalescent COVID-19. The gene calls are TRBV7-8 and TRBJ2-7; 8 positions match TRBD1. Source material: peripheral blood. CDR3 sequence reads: CASSSRQGFWEQYF. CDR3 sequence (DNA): TGTGCCAGCAGCTCCCGACAGGGGTTTTGGGAGCAGTACTTC. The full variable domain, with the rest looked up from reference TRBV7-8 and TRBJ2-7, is GAGVSQSPRYKVAKRGQDVALRCDPISGHVSLFWYQQALGQGPEFLTYFQNEAQLDKSGLPSDRFFAERPEGSVSTLKIQRTQQEDSAVYLCASSSRQGFWEQYFGPGTRLTVT.